Below are 26 T cell receptor beta chains sequenced from a single sample in a study of vaccination and CD4 T cells after COVID-19. CD4+ T cells that had been cultured provided DNA sequenced with the Oncomine TCR Beta short-read assay. Using its own MiXCR run on the PCR reads, TCRdb lists one record per CDR3 protein. Of fewer than 20,000 distinct CDR3 sequences in the sample, roughly 50% were seen once. The treatment was: approximately 9-day PBMC culture with coronavirus spike peptide pools or control peptides (ViraFEST assay). These receptors' antigens are unknown. Sequenced material: cultured CD4+ T cells from blood, taken after SARS-CoV-2 vaccination. Receptors originate from a human donor with COVID-19.

This clonotype has just a few counts. J is TRBJ1-5 and V is TRBV29-1; no firm D call. The V gene lost 7 bases and the J gene lost 2 bases, with 9 bases spanning the gap. There are 12 residues in the CDR3. Germline CDR1 and CDR2: SQVTM and ANQGSEA. Here the CDR3 reads CSAPLGNQPQHF. The CDR3 DNA sequence: TGCAGCGCGCCATTGGGCAATCAGCCCCAGCATTTT. The whole variable domain, remainder taken from reference TRBV29-1 and TRBJ1-5, is SAVISQKPSRDICQRGTSLTIQCQVDSQVTMMFWYRQQPGQSLTLIATANQGSEATYESGFVIDKFPISRPNLTFSTLTVSNMSPEDSSIYLCSAPLGNQPQHFGDGTRLSIL.

This clonotype occurred once. V and J are TRBV20-1 and TRBJ2-7, with D hard to call. The CDR3 has 12 amino acids. CDR1 and CDR2 from the germline V gene are DFQATT and SNEGSKA (reference sequence). Trimming left V 3 bases short and J 3 bases short, with 9 bases between. CDR3 protein: CSASDRLYEQYF. In DNA, the CDR3 is TGCAGTGCTAGTGATAGGCTCTACGAGCAGTACTTC.

V gene TRBV21-1 combines with J gene TRBJ2-7. TRBV21-1 corresponds to a pseudogene. This CDR3 is built from 18 residues. The CDR3 nucleotides read TGTGCCAGCAGCCCCCGAAGTATGGTTGGTCGTCAGGACTACGAGCAGTACTTC. The encoded protein is CASSPRSMVGRQDYEQYF.

This clonotype has just a few counts. This rearrangement joins TRBV20-1 to TRBJ1-6; TRBD1 matches at 8 bases. The CDR3 contains 15 residues. Germline V gene lookup returns CDR1 DFQATT and CDR2 SNEGSKA (reference sequence). With V trimmed by 6 bases and J by 5 bases, 9 bases remained unmatched. The CDR3 DNA is TGCAGTGCCACGACAGGGGCGGTTAATAATTCACCCCTCCACTTT. Its translation: CSATTGAVNNSPLHF.

This chain's CDR3 is CAIQPAGGPQHF. In DNA form, the CDR3 reads TGTGCCATCCAACCCGCGGGGGGGCCCCAGCATTTT. The chain joins TRBV10-3 to TRBJ1-5; tentative D call: TRBD1 (5 bases). Trimming removed 8 bases from V and 9 bases from J, with 14 bases in between. The CDR3 has 12 amino acids. CDR1 is ENHRY and CDR2 is SYGVKD in the germline V gene.

The V gene is TRBV18, the J gene TRBJ2-4; D may correspond to TRBD1 or TRBD2 (5 bases each). From germline, CDR1 is KGHSH and CDR2 LQKENI. The CDR3 runs 16 residues. V lost 6 bases and J lost 2, with 17 bases in between. This CDR3 reads CASSPQPGTTKNIQYF. CDR3 in DNA: TGTGCCAGCTCCCCGCAACCCGGGACGACCAAAAACATTCAGTACTTC. Full variable domain (outside the CDR3, taken from reference TRBV18 and TRBJ2-4): NAGVMQNPRHLVRRRGQEARLRCSPMKGHSHVYWYRQLPEEGLKFMVYLQKENIIDESGMPKERFSAEFPKEGPSILRIQQVVRGDSAAYFCASSPQPGTTKNIQYFGAGTRLSVL.

This chain uses TRBV6-1 with TRBJ2-7; no firm D call. Trimming took off 6 bases at V and 0 bases at J, with 12 bases between the two ends. This CDR3 region has 14 residues. In germline, CDR1 is MNHNS, CDR2 SASEGT. The CDR3 here is CASRVFYSSYEQYF. CDR3 DNA sequence: TGTGCCAGCAGGGTTTTTTATAGCTCCTACGAGCAGTACTTC.

V gene TRBV12-3 or TRBV12-4 combines with J gene TRBJ2-7; 8 nucleotides align to TRBD2. The CDR3 runs 15 residues. The J segment lost 3 bases and the V segment lost 6 bases, leaving 10 bases of the junction unmatched. The CDR3 is CASSRRGGPNYEQYF. The CDR3 DNA is TGTGCCAGCAGCAGACGCGGGGGGCCCAACTACGAGCAGTACTTC.

This clonotype was seen a few times. The chain has TRBV27 and TRBJ1-1; 9 bases align to TRBD1. The J segment lost 11 bases and the V segment lost 6 bases, leaving 13 bases of the junction unmatched. Germline V gene sequence: CDR1 MNHEY, CDR2 SMNVEV (reference sequence). The CDR3 totals 14 residues. The CDR3 spells CASSSTGGARAAFF. CDR3 in DNA: TGTGCCAGCAGCTCAACAGGGGGCGCAAGGGCCGCTTTCTTT.

DNA for the CDR3: TGTGCCAGCAGTTACTCGGGACAGGGACACACTGAAGCTTTCTTT. Its translation: CASSYSGQGHTEAFF. The V call is TRBV6-5, the J call TRBJ1-1; 9 positions agree with TRBD1. The CDR3 contains 15 residues. The V and J ends lost 0 bases and 3 bases, in that order; junction bases with no gene match: 2. Per germline, CDR1 MNHEY and CDR2 SVGAGI.

This clonotype appeared a few times. The chain recombines TRBV2 with TRBJ2-2, with 7 bases lining up with TRBD2. J was trimmed by 4 bases and V by 1 base; bases with no gene match: 6. From germline, CDR1 is SNHLY and CDR2 FYNNEI. This CDR3 spans 16 amino acids. CDR3: CASSEGGGPSTGELFF. The CDR3 DNA reads TGTGCCAGCAGTGAAGGGGGGGGTCCTAGCACCGGGGAGCTGTTTTTT. Together with reference TRBV2 and TRBJ2-2, the CDR3 gives the full variable domain: EPEVTQTPSHQVTQMGQEVILRCVPISNHLYFYWYRQILGQKVEFLVSFYNNEISEKSEIFDDQFSVERPDGSNFTLKIRSTKLEDSAMYFCASSEGGGPSTGELFFGEGSRLTVL.

The CDR3 bases are TGTGCCAGCAGCTTAATAGTGGGTGGCTACACCTTC. Its protein product is CASSLIVGGYTF. The chain has TRBV7-9 and TRBJ1-2; D not resolved. The V end was cut by 2 bases, the J end by 7 bases, with 8 bases between. CDR1 SEHNR and CDR2 FQNEAQ come from the germline V gene (reference sequence). This CDR3 region has 12 residues.

The chain employs TRBV12-3 or TRBV12-4 and TRBJ1-2, with D possibly matching TRBD1 (5 bases). Trimming stripped 4 bases from V and 1 base from J, with 10 bases between. This CDR3 is built from 14 residues. The CDR3 nucleotides are TGTGCCAGCAGTTCGACAGCTATTAACTATGGCTACACCTTC. Protein: CASSSTAINYGYTF.

The gene calls are TRBV6-1 and TRBJ2-5; the D is unclear. The V end was cut by 1 base, the J end by 2 bases, with 5 bases between. This CDR3 spans 13 amino acids. Per germline, CDR1 MNHNS and CDR2 SASEGT. CDR3 sequence: CASSEVSQETQYF. The CDR3 DNA follows: TGTGCCAGCAGTGAAGTCAGTCAAGAGACCCAGTACTTC.

The rearrangement uses TRBV27 and TRBJ1-4, with D possibly matching TRBD1 (6 bases). The germline CDR1 and CDR2 sequences are MNHEY and SMNVEV (reference sequence). This CDR3 is 15 amino acids long. V lost 7 bases, J lost 8 bases, and 20 bases lay in between. This CDR3 reads CASTRSGGRGEKLFF. CDR3 in DNA: TGTGCCAGCACTCGAAGCGGGGGCCGAGGGGAAAAACTGTTTTTT.

The chain recombines TRBV6-6 with TRBJ2-6; D unclear. The CDR3 runs to 15 residues. The ends were cut back, 6 bases at V and 0 bases at J, with 9 bases in the middle. Germline lookup yields CDR1 MNHNY and CDR2 SVGAGI (reference sequence). The CDR3 coding sequence is TGTGCCAGCAGACGACTGAGCTCTGGGGCCAACGTCCTGACTTTC. Protein sequence: CASRRLSSGANVLTF.

The rearrangement links TRBV7-2 to TRBJ1-5; D not certain. Trimming took 5 bases from V and 4 from J, leaving 21 bases between them. The CDR3 spans 17 residues. Germline V gives CDR1 SGHTA, CDR2 FQGNSA. DNA for the CDR3: TGTGCCAGCAGCCCCACCCTACGAAAGGGAGGGAATCAGCCCCAGCATTTT. It yields the protein CASSPTLRKGGNQPQHF. Variable domain in full (rest from reference TRBV7-2 and TRBJ1-5): GAGVSQSPSNKVTEKGKDVELRCDPISGHTALYWYRQSLGQGLEFLIYFQGNSAPDKSGLPSDRFSAERTGGSVSTLTIQRTQQEDSAVYLCASSPTLRKGGNQPQHFGDGTRLSIL.

V and J are TRBV20-1 and TRBJ2-1; D gene uncertain. The CDR3 covers 12 residues. Germline V gives CDR1 DFQATT, CDR2 SNEGSKA (reference sequence). V shed 6 bases and J shed 2 bases, with 8 bases lying between them. The CDR3 spells CSAPLTYNEQFF. The CDR3 DNA reads as TGCAGTGCGCCCCTCACCTACAATGAGCAGTTCTTC.

V usage is TRBV6-1 and J usage is TRBJ2-7; D gene uncertain. Trimming took off 8 bases at V and 7 bases at J, with 15 bases between the two ends. The CDR3 has 12 residues. The V gene's germline CDR1 is MNHNS and CDR2 SASEGT. CDR3 protein: CASPPSSGEQYF. For the CDR3, the DNA is TGTGCCAGCCCCCCTTCGTCTGGGGAGCAGTACTTC.

This clonotype has more than one count but fewer than ten. This sequence joins TRBV2 and TRBJ1-2; the D gene is possibly TRBD1 (5 bases). This CDR3 is built from 15 residues. Trimming pared 4 bases from V and 7 bases from J, leaving 19 bases between. Germline V lookup: CDR1 SNHLY, CDR2 FYNNEI. CDR3 DNA sequence: TGTGCCAGCAGTGTGGTCCTGCAGGGCCAGAGTGGCTACACCTTC. It is translated as CASSVVLQGQSGYTF. The full variable domain, with the rest looked up from reference TRBV2 and TRBJ1-2, is EPEVTQTPSHQVTQMGQEVILRCVPISNHLYFYWYRQILGQKVEFLVSFYNNEISEKSEIFDDQFSVERPDGSNFTLKIRSTKLEDSAMYFCASSVVLQGQSGYTFGSGTRLTVV.

The gene calls are TRBV27 and TRBJ2-7, with a tentative D call TRBD1 (5 bases). The CDR3 sequence is 11 residues long. Trimming pared 6 bases from V and 6 bases from J, leaving 9 bases between. Germline CDR1 MNHEY, CDR2 SMNVEV (reference sequence). For the CDR3, the DNA is TGTGCCAGCAGCGACAGACGCGAGCAGTACTTC. As protein: CASSDRREQYF.

The chain recombines TRBV7-9 with TRBJ2-7; 10 bases agree with TRBD1. J lost 6 bases, V lost 3 bases, and 8 bases had no gene match. Germline V gene lookup returns CDR1 SEHNR and CDR2 FQNEAQ (reference sequence). The CDR3 extends over 15 amino acids. DNA of the CDR3: TGTGCCAGCAGCTTGGGGACAGGGGTCGTGAGCGAGCAGTACTTC. Protein: CASSLGTGVVSEQYF. Based on the CDR3 plus reference TRBV7-9 and TRBJ2-7, the full variable domain is DTGVSQNPRHKITKRGQNVTFRCDPISEHNRLYWYRQTLGQGPEFLTYFQNEAQLEKSRLLSDRFSAERPKGSFSTLEIQRTEQGDSAMYLCASSLGTGVVSEQYFGPGTRLTVT.

This clonotype has more than one count but fewer than ten. V is TRBV5-4 and J is TRBJ1-1; the D is unclear. CDR3 length: 13 residues. The V end was cut by 4 bases, the J end by 0 bases, with 7 bases between. CDR1 is SGHNT and CDR2 is YYREEE in the germline V gene (reference sequence). The CDR3 DNA reads TGTGCCAGCAGCCCGCAGGTGAACACTGAAGCTTTCTTT. Its translation is CASSPQVNTEAFF.

CDR3 sequence: CASSEDSGQGSGANVLTF. The CDR3 coding sequence is TGTGCCAGCAGTGAAGATTCGGGACAGGGCTCTGGGGCCAACGTCCTGACTTTC. The chain combines TRBV25-1 with TRBJ2-6, with TRBD1 identical over 9 bases. The trim removed 2 bases at V and 0 bases at J, leaving 5 bases unmatched. This CDR3 contains 18 residues. Germline values: CDR1 MGHDK, CDR2 SYGVNS.

CDR3 coding DNA: TGTGCCAGCAGTTTCGGACGGGACAGGGGTGGCACAGATACGCAGTATTTT. Its translation is CASSFGRDRGGTDTQYF. The chain links TRBV28 to TRBJ2-3, with 10 nucleotides matching TRBD1. The J segment lost 1 base and the V segment lost 3 bases, leaving 7 bases of the junction unmatched. The CDR3 is 17 residues long. Per germline, CDR1 MDHEN and CDR2 SYDVKM.

V usage is TRBV7-9 and J usage is TRBJ2-7; the D gene is possibly TRBD1 (5 bases). Germline-derived CDR1 and CDR2 are SEHNR and FQNEAQ (reference sequence). This CDR3 contains 16 residues. Trimming took 5 bases from V and 7 from J, leaving 24 bases between them. The CDR3 nucleotides read TGTGCCAGCAGCCCCTTCCCCGGCCAGGGCGCAAAGGAGCAGTACTTC. It yields the protein CASSPFPGQGAKEQYF.